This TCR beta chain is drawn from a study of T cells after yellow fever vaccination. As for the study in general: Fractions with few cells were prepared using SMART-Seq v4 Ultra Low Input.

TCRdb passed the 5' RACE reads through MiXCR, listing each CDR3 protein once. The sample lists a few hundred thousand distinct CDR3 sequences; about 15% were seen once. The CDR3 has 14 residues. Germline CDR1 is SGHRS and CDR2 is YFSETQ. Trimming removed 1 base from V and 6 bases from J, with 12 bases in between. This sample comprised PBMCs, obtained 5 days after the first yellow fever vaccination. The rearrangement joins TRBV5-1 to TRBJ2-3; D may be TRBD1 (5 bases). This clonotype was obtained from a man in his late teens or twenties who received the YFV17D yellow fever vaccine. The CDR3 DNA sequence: TGCGCCAGCAGCTTGATGGGGTCAGGGGATACGCAGTATTTT. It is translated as CASSLMGSGDTQYF.